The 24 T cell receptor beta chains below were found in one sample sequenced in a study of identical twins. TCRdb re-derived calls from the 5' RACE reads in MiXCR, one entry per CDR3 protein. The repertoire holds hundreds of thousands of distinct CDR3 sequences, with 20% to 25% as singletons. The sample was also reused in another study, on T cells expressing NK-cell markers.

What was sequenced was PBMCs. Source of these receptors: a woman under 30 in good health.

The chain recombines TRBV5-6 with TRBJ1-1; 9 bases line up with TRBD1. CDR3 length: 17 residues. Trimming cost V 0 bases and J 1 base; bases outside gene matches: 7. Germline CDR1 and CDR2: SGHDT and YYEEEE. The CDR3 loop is CASSLEGQGLANTEAFF. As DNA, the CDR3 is TGTGCCAGCAGCTTGGAGGGACAGGGATTGGCGAACACTGAAGCTTTCTTT.

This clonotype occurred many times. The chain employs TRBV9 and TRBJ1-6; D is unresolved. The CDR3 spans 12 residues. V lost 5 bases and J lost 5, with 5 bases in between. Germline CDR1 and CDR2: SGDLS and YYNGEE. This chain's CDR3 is CASSVNNSPLHF. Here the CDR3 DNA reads TGTGCCAGCAGTGTCAATAATTCACCCCTCCACTTT.

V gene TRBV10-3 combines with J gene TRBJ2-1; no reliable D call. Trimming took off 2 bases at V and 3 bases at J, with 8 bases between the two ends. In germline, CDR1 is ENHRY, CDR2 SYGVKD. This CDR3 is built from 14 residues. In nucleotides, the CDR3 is TGTGCCATCAGTGAGACCCCTAGCTACAATGAGCAGTTCTTC. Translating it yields CAISETPSYNEQFF.

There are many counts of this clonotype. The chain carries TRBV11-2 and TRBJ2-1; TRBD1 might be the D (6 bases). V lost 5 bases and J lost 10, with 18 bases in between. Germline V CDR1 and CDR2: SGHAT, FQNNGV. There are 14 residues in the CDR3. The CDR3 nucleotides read TGTGCCAGCAGCCTGGTAATGGGGGCAGGGGAGCAGTTCTTC. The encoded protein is CASSLVMGAGEQFF.

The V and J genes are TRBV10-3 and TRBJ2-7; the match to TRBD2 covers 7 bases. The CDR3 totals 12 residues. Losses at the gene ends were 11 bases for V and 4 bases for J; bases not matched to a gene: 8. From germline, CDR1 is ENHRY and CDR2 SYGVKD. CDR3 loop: CAVGEGRYEQYF. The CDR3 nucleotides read TGTGCCGTGGGGGAGGGGCGATACGAGCAGTACTTC.

CDR3 nucleotide sequence: TGTGCCAGCAGCTTGGCATGGGAAGAGACCCAGTACTTC. It codes for CASSLAWEETQYF. The V call is TRBV5-8, the J call TRBJ2-5; no firm D call. Deletions cut 0 bases from V and 3 bases from J, with 6 bases between. CDR3 length: 13 residues. The germline CDR1 and CDR2 sequences are SGHTS and YDEGEE.

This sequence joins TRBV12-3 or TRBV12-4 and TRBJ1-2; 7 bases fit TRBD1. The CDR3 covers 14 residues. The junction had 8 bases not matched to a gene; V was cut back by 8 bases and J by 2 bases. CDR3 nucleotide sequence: TGTGCCAGCTTAAGGACAGGACCAAACTATGGCTACACCTTC. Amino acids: CASLRTGPNYGYTF.

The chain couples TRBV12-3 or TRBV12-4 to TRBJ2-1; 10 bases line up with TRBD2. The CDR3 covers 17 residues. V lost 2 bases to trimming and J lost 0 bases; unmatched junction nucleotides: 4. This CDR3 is CASSLFPSGSSYNEQFF. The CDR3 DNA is TGTGCCAGCAGTTTATTCCCTAGCGGGAGCTCCTACAATGAGCAGTTCTTC.

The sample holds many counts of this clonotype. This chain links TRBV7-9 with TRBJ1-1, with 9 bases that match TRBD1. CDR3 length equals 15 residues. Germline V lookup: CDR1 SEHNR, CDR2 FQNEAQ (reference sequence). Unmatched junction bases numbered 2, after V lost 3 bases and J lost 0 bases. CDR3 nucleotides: TGTGCCAGCAGCTTGGGGACAGGGATGAACACTGAAGCTTTCTTT. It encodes CASSLGTGMNTEAFF.

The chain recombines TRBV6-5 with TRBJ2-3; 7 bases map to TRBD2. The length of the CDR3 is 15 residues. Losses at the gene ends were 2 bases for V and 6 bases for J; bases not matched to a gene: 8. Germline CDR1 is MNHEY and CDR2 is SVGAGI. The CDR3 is CASSYTPGEGDTQYF. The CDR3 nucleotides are TGTGCCAGCAGTTACACGCCCGGGGAGGGGGATACGCAGTATTTT.

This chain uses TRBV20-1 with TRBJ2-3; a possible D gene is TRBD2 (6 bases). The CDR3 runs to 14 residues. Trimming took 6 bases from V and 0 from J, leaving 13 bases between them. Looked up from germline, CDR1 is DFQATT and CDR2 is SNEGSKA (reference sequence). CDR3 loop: CSAKRAGSTDTQYF. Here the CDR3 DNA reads TGCAGTGCCAAACGGGCGGGAAGCACAGATACGCAGTATTTT.

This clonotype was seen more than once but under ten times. The CDR3 here is CASSGTGNGQYF. CDR3 nucleotides: TGTGCCAGCAGTGGTACAGGGAATGGGCAGTACTTC. The gene calls are TRBV2 and TRBJ2-7, with a weak D call TRBD1 (6 bases). There are 12 residues in the CDR3. Deletions cut 4 bases from V and 9 bases from J, with 13 bases between. CDR1 is SNHLY and CDR2 is FYNNEI in the germline V gene.

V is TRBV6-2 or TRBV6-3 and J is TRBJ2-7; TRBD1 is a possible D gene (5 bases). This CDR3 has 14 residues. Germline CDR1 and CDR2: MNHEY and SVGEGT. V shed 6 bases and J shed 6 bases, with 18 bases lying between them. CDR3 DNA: TGTGCCAGCAGGGTTCGGACACCCGAAGGCGAGCAGTACTTC. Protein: CASRVRTPEGEQYF.

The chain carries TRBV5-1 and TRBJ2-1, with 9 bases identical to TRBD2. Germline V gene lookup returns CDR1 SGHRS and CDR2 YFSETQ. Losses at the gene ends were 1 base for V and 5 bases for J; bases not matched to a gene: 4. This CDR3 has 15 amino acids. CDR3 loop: CASSLWASGDNEQFF. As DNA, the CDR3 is TGCGCCAGCAGCTTGTGGGCTAGCGGGGACAATGAGCAGTTCTTC.

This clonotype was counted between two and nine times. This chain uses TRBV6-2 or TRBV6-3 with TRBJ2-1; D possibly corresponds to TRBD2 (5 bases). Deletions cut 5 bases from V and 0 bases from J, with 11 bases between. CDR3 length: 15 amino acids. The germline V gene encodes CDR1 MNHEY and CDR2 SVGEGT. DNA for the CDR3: TGTGCCAGCAGTCCCTTTGGAGGCTCCTACAATGAGCAGTTCTTC. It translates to CASSPFGGSYNEQFF.

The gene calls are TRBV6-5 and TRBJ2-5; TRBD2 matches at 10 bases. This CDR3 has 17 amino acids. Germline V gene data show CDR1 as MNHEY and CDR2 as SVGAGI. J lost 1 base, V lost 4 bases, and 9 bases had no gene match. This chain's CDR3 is CASSSQGVAGGQETQYF. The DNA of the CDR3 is TGTGCCAGCAGTTCTCAGGGGGTAGCGGGGGGCCAAGAGACCCAGTACTTC.

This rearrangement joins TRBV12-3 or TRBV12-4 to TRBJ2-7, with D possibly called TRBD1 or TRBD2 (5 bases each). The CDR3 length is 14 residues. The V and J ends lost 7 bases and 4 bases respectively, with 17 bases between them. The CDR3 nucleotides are TGTGCCAGCACCTATAGGCAGGGCGGGTACGAGCAGTACTTC. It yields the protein CASTYRQGGYEQYF.

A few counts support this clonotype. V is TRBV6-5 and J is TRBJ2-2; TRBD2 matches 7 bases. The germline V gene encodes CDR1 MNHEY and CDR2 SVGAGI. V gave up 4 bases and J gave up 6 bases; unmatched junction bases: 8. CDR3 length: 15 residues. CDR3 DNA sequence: TGTGCCAGCAGTTCCCGTGGGGGAGGGGCCGGGGAGCTGTTTTTT. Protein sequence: CASSSRGGGAGELFF.

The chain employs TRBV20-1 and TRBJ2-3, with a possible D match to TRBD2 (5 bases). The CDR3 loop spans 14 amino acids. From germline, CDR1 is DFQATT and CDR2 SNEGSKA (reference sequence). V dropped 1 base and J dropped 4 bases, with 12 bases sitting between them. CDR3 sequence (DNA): TGCAGTGCTAGAGTTGCCGAGGGCCCAGATACGCAGTATTTT. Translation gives CSARVAEGPDTQYF.

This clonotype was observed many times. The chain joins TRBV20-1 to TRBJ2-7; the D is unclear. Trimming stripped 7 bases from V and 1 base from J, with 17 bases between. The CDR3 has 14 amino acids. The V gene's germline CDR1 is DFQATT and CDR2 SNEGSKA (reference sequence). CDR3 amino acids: CSVLTRGESYEQYF. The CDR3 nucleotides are TGCAGTGTCCTAACTCGCGGAGAGTCCTACGAGCAGTACTTC.

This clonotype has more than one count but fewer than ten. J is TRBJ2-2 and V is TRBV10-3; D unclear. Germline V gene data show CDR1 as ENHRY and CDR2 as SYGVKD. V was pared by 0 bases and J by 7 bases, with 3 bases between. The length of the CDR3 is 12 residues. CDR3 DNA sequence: TGTGCCATCAGTGAGTCGGTCGGGGAGCTGTTTTTT. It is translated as CAISESVGELFF.

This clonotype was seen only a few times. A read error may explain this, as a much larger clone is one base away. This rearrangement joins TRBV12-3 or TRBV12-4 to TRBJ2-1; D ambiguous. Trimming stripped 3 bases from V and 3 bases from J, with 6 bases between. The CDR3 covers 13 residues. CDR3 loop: CASSFGFYNEQFF. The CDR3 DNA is TGTGCCAGCAGTTTCGGCTTCTACAATGAGCAGTTCTTC.

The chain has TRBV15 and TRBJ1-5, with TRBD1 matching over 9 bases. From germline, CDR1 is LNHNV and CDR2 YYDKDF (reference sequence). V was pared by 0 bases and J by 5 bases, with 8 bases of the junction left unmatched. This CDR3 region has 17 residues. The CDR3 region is CATSRDSRDREDQPQHF. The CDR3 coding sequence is TGTGCCACCAGCAGAGATTCTCGGGACAGGGAAGATCAGCCCCAGCATTTT.

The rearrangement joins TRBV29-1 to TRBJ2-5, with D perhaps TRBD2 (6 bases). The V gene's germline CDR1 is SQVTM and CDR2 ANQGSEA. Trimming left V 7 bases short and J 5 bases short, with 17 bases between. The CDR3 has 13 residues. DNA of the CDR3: TGCAGCGATGCTACGGGGGTTGGGGAGACCCAGTACTTC. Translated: CSDATGVGETQYF.